This T cell receptor (beta chain) emerged from a study of T cells expressing NK-cell markers. TCRdb re-called the 5' RACE reads; every CDR3 protein appears as one record, without DNA. The table lists tens of thousands of distinct CDR3 sequences. The CDR3 consists of 14 residues. From germline, CDR1 is SGHDN and CDR2 FVKESK. The clonotype originates from a woman aged 18 to 75 in good health. The sample consisted of blood T cells: a sorted CD56 or NKG2C T cell subset, CD4+ or CD8+ T cells, or bulk PBMC T cells (not recorded which). V and J are TRBV14 and TRBJ2-3. This chain's CDR3 is CASSQDFSTDTQYF.